This entry concerns a single T cell receptor beta chain. This CDR3 spans 15 amino acids. V lost 4 bases and J lost 3, with 14 bases in between. From germline, CDR1 is MRHNA and CDR2 SNTAGT. The table came from immunoSEQ multiplex PCR; TCRdb's copy has only in-frame clones and leaves some out. This sample yields around 150,000 clones, of which roughly 89% are seen a single time; less than 5% belongs to the top ten. These data belong to a study of control samples from healthy donors and cancer patients. The rearrangement links TRBV6-4 to TRBJ2-3, with D possibly called TRBD1 or TRBD2 (6 bases each). The source material was blood. This receptor was identified in a man aged 25-40 years in good health. CDR3 amino acids: CASSAMGGFTDTQYF. The CDR3 DNA reads TGTGCCAGCAGTGCCATGGGGGGCTTTACAGATACGCAGTATTTT.